The source of this T cell receptor (beta chain) is a study of T cell repertoires in ileal Crohn's disease. Turning to the study itself: The M6 sample came from neoterminal ileum during colonoscopy after surgery.

Profiling relied on immunoSEQ multiplex PCR, and the TCRdb table lists in-frame clones only, not all of them. The sample lists some 10,000 clones, about four fifths occurring once. As to time point: neoterminal ileum biopsy at postoperative endoscopy, about 6 months after surgery. Adults with ileal or ileocolonic Crohn's disease and an indication for resection were eligible. Germline V lookup: CDR1 SGHTA, CDR2 FQGNSA. Unmatched junction bases numbered 7, after V lost 2 bases and J lost 8 bases. The CDR3 length is 15 residues. This TCR derives from an adult with Crohn's disease. The chain recombines TRBV7-2 with TRBJ1-2; 11 positions agree with TRBD1. The specimen sequenced was ileal tissue. The CDR3 spells CASSLLRTGGMGYTF. CDR3 in DNA: TGTGCCAGCAGCTTACTGAGGACAGGGGGCATGGGCTACACCTTC.